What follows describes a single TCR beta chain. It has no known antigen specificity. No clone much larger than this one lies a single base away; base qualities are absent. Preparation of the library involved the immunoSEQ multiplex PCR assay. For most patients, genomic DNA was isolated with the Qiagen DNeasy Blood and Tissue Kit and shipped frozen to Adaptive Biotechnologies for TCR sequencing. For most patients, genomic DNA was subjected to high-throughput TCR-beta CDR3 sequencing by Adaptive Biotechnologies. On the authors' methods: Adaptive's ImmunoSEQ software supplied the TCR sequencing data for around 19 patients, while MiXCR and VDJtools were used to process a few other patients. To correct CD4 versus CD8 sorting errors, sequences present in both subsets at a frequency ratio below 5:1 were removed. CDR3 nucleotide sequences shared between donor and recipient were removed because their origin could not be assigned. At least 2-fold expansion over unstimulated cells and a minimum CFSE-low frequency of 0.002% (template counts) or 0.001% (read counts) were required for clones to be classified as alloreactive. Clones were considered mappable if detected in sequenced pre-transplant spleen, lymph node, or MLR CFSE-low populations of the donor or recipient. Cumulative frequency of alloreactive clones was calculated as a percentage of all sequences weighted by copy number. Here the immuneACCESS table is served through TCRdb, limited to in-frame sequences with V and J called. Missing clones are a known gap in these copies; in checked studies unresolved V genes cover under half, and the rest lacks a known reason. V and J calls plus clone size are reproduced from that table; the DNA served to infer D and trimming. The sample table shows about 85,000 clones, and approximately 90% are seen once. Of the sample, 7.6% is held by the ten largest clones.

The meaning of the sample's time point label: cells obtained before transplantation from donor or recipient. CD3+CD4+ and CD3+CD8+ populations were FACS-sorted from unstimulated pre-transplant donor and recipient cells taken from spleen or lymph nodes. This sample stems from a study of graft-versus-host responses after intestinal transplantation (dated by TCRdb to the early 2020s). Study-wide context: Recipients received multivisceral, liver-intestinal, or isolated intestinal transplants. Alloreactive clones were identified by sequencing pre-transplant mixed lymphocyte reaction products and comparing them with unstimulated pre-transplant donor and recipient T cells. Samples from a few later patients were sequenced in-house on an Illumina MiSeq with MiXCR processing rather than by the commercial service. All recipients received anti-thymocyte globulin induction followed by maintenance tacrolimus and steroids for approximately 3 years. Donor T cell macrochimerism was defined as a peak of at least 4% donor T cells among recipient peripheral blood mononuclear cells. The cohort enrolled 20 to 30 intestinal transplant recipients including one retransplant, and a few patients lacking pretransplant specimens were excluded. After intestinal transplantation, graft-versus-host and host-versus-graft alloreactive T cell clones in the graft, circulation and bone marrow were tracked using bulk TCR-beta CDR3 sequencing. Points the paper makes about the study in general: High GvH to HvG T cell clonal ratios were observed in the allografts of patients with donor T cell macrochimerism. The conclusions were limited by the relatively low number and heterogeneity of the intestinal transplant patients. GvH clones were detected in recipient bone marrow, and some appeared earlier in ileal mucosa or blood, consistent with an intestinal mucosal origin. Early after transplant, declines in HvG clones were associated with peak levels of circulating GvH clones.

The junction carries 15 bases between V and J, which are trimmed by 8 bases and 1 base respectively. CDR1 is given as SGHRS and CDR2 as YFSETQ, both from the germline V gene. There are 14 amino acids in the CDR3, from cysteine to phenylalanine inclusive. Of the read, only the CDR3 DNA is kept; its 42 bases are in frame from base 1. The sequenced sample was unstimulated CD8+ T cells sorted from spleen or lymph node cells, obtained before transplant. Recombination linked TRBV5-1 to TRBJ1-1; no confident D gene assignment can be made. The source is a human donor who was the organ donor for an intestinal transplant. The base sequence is TGCGCCAGTGTACGTAGCGGCCGGAACACTGAAGCTTTCTTT. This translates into CASVRSGRNTEAFF.